These 22 T cell receptor beta chains share one sample of origin, sequenced in a study of vaccination and CD4 T cells after COVID-19. Cultured CD4+ T cell DNA was sequenced using the Oncomine TCR Beta short-read assay. TCRdb recomputed calls from the PCR reads with MiXCR, one row per CDR3 protein. Counted here are 2,500 to 3,500 distinct CDR3 sequences, approximately 39% occurring once; the ten biggest clones make up approximately 63%. Their target antigens are unknown. Stated treatment: approximately 9-day PBMC culture with coronavirus spike peptide pools or control peptides (ViraFEST assay). Ahead of the COVID-19 pandemic (2011-2018), the CD4+ T cells of the unexposed donor were collected. Sequencing used CD4+ T cells from blood, cultured in vitro. The receptors were gathered from a human donor in good health.

Details on this clonotype: A junction boundary mismatches the germline segment, possibly from a read error. The V and J genes are TRBV11-3 and TRBJ2-2; D unclear. There are 15 residues in the CDR3. Germline assignment: CDR1 SGHNT and CDR2 YENEEA. CDR3 amino acids: CASSLVSANTGELFF. The DNA of the CDR3 is TGTGCCAGTAGCTTAGTCTCCGCGAACACCGGGGAGCTGTTTTTT.

The chain uses TRBV18 and TRBJ1-2, with 10 bases fitting TRBD1. The germline CDR1 and CDR2 sequences are KGHSH and LQKENI. The CDR3 is 16 amino acids. V was clipped by 3 bases and J by 1 base; unmatched bases: 5. As DNA, the CDR3 is TGTGCCAGCTCACCGGCCCGGACAGGGGGTAACTATGGCTACACCTTC. Amino acids: CASSPARTGGNYGYTF.

This clonotype was seen a single time. This chain uses TRBV7-9 with TRBJ2-7; D might be TRBD1 or TRBD2, each matching 7 bases. Germline assignment: CDR1 SEHNR and CDR2 FQNEAQ (reference sequence). This CDR3 is 17 amino acids long. Trimming pared 1 base from V and 2 bases from J, leaving 18 bases between. This chain's CDR3 is CASSLVGGGQLTYEQYF. CDR3 in DNA: TGTGCCAGCAGCTTAGTGGGGGGGGGACAGCTAACCTACGAGCAGTACTTC. Variable domain in full (rest from reference TRBV7-9 and TRBJ2-7): DTGVSQNPRHKITKRGQNVTFRCDPISEHNRLYWYRQTLGQGPEFLTYFQNEAQLEKSRLLSDRFSAERPKGSFSTLEIQRTEQGDSAMYLCASSLVGGGQLTYEQYFGPGTRLTVT.

The V and J genes are TRBV6-5 and TRBJ2-7, with D uncertain. Germline-derived CDR1 and CDR2 are MNHEY and SVGAGI. This CDR3 is built from 13 residues. The ends were cut back, 2 bases at V and 3 bases at J, with 8 bases in the middle. The CDR3 DNA sequence: TGTGCCAGCAGTTACAGGAACAGCTACGAGCAGTACTTC. Translating it yields CASSYRNSYEQYF.

This chain uses TRBV6-2 or TRBV6-3 with TRBJ2-7, with 8 bases aligning to TRBD1. Germline CDR1 and CDR2: MNHEY and SVGEGT. The CDR3 has 14 amino acids. V was pared by 8 bases and J by 3 bases, with 9 bases of the junction left unmatched. CDR3 region: CASCGYRGSYEQYF. The DNA of the CDR3 is TGTGCCAGCTGCGGCTACAGGGGGAGCTACGAGCAGTACTTC.

This clonotype has just one count. At one boundary the junction diverges from the germline segment, which might be a read error. The genes are TRBV7-9 and TRBJ2-5; D uncertain. Germline V gene lookup returns CDR1 SEHNR and CDR2 FQNEAQ (reference sequence). The length of the CDR3 is 12 residues. CDR3 region: CASRASQGTQYF. CDR3 DNA sequence: TGTGCCAGCAGGGCAAGCCAAGGGACCCAGTACTTC.

This clonotype was seen a few times. The chain has TRBV20-1 and TRBJ1-2, with D tentatively TRBD1 (5 bases). The CDR3 has 13 residues. V shed 2 bases and J shed 2 bases, with 9 bases lying between them. The V gene's germline CDR1 is DFQATT and CDR2 SNEGSKA (reference sequence). DNA for the CDR3: TGCAGTGCTAGACTCGACAGAAACTATGGCTACACCTTC. Residues: CSARLDRNYGYTF.

This clonotype was picked up a small number of times. The genes are TRBV6-5 and TRBJ2-5, with 15 bases that match TRBD2. CDR1 is MNHEY, CDR2 SVGAGI, per germline. This CDR3 comprises 19 residues. Trimming cost V 0 bases and J 2 bases; bases outside gene matches: 7. CDR3 sequence (DNA): TGTGCCAGCAGTTACTCTTGGACTAGCGGGGGGGGAATACAAGAGACCCAGTACTTC. Translated: CASSYSWTSGGGIQETQYF.

V is TRBV20-1 and J is TRBJ1-6, with D unclear. Deletions cut 2 bases from V and 8 bases from J, with 13 bases between. The V gene's germline CDR1 is DFQATT and CDR2 SNEGSKA (reference sequence). This CDR3 is built from 14 residues. The chain's CDR3 is CSARLDTYDSPLHF. The CDR3 DNA reads TGCAGTGCTAGACTTGACACATATGATTCACCCCTCCACTTT.

The chain links TRBV7-9 to TRBJ2-7; D may be TRBD1 (6 bases). There are 15 residues in the CDR3. Germline V gene data show CDR1 as SEHNR and CDR2 as FQNEAQ (reference sequence). V was trimmed by 5 bases and J by 5 bases, leaving 19 bases between them. CDR3 sequence: CASSRVTPQGNEQYF. CDR3 DNA sequence: TGTGCCAGCAGCCGTGTGACTCCACAGGGTAACGAGCAGTACTTC. Full variable domain (missing parts from reference TRBV7-9 and TRBJ2-7): DTGVSQNPRHKITKRGQNVTFRCDPISEHNRLYWYRQTLGQGPEFLTYFQNEAQLEKSRLLSDRFSAERPKGSFSTLEIQRTEQGDSAMYLCASSRVTPQGNEQYFGPGTRLTVT.

The CDR3 bases are TGCAGTGCTAGAGATCTGGAAATGTGGGAGCGGAGAGCCAAAAACATTCAGTACTTC. Protein: CSARDLEMWERRAKNIQYF. The chain joins TRBV20-1 to TRBJ2-4, with a tentative D call TRBD2 (5 bases). CDR1 is DFQATT and CDR2 is SNEGSKA in the germline V gene (reference sequence). The CDR3 sequence is 19 residues long. V was pared by 0 bases and J by 0 bases, with 21 bases between.

In this sample, this clonotype turned up a few times. CDR3: CASSNLGQGVETQYF. The CDR3 DNA is TGTGCCAGTAGTAATCTGGGACAGGGGGTAGAGACCCAGTACTTC. V and J are TRBV19 and TRBJ2-5, with 11 bases aligning to TRBD1. This CDR3 region has 15 residues. Losses at the gene ends were 4 bases for V and 4 bases for J; bases not matched to a gene: 5. Germline V gene data show CDR1 as LNHDA and CDR2 as SQIVND (reference sequence). The variable domain in full, with the rest retrieved from reference TRBV19 and TRBJ2-5, is DGGITQSPKYLFRKEGQNVTLSCEQNLNHDAMYWYRQDPGQGLRLIYYSQIVNDFQKGDIAEGYSVSREKKESFPLTVTSAQKNPTAFYLCASSNLGQGVETQYFGPGTRLLVL.

The genes are TRBV7-9 and TRBJ1-1; no clear D. V lost 3 bases and J 6 bases, leaving 11 bases between the germline ends. The CDR3 runs 13 residues. Germline CDR1 and CDR2: SEHNR and FQNEAQ (reference sequence). CDR3: CASSFTFGSEAFF. Written as DNA, the CDR3 is TGTGCCAGCAGCTTTACCTTTGGCTCTGAAGCTTTCTTT. The full variable domain, its missing parts supplied by reference TRBV7-9 and TRBJ1-1, is DTGVSQNPRHKITKRGQNVTFRCDPISEHNRLYWYRQTLGQGPEFLTYFQNEAQLEKSRLLSDRFSAERPKGSFSTLEIQRTEQGDSAMYLCASSFTFGSEAFFGQGTRLTVV.

In its sample, this clonotype was seen a few times. This CDR3 reads CSAKGQQLGNTIYF. DNA of the CDR3: TGCAGTGCTAAGGGTCAACAACTTGGAAACACCATATATTTT. The rearrangement joins TRBV20-1 to TRBJ1-3; D not certain. The germline V and J ends were trimmed by 4 bases and 3 bases, with 13 bases remaining between them. Germline CDR1 is DFQATT and CDR2 is SNEGSKA (reference sequence). This CDR3 contains 14 residues.

The rearrangement joins TRBV28 to TRBJ2-2; 8 nucleotides match TRBD2. The CDR3 has 17 residues. J gave up 5 bases and V 4 bases, and 12 bases lay outside the gene matches. Germline V gene lookup returns CDR1 MDHEN and CDR2 SYDVKM. Here the CDR3 reads CASSSHPGGGGTGELFF. DNA for the CDR3: TGTGCCAGCAGTTCACACCCCGGGGGGGGCGGAACCGGGGAGCTGTTTTTT.

This clonotype has just a few counts. The CDR3 reads CASSPTSGGAGELFF. CDR3 DNA: TGTGCCAGCAGCCCCACTAGCGGGGGGGCCGGGGAGCTGTTTTTT. This chain joins TRBV7-6 and TRBJ2-2; 13 bases map to TRBD2. Germline lookup yields CDR1 SGHVS and CDR2 FNYEAQ. Unmatched junction bases numbered 3, after V lost 5 bases and J lost 6 bases. The CDR3 is 15 residues long. Based on the CDR3 plus reference TRBV7-6 and TRBJ2-2, the full variable domain is GAGVSQSPRYKVTKRGQDVALRCDPISGHVSLYWYRQALGQGPEFLTYFNYEAQQDKSGLPNDRFSAERPEGSISTLTIQRTEQRDSAMYRCASSPTSGGAGELFFGEGSRLTVL.

V and J are TRBV4-2 and TRBJ1-5; D may be TRBD1 (5 bases). This CDR3 is built from 14 residues. V was trimmed by 4 bases and J by 5 bases, leaving 12 bases between them. Germline CDR1 and CDR2: LGHNA and YNFKEQ. This chain's CDR3 is CASSPGGGDQPQHF. The CDR3 DNA reads as TGTGCCAGCAGCCCGGGCGGGGGGGATCAGCCCCAGCATTTT.

This clonotype was seen more than once but under ten times. This rearrangement joins TRBV6-1 to TRBJ2-3; D perhaps matches TRBD2 (5 bases). Germline values: CDR1 MNHNS, CDR2 SASEGT. Trimming removed 9 bases from V and 6 bases from J, with 10 bases in between. The CDR3 is 11 residues long. The CDR3 bases are TGTGCCAGTAAGCGGTGGGATACGCAGTATTTT. This translates into CASKRWDTQYF.

This chain joins TRBV19 and TRBJ2-1, with D unclear. The CDR3 sequence is 13 residues long. Germline V gene sequence: CDR1 LNHDA, CDR2 SQIVND (reference sequence). V shed 5 bases and J shed 9 bases, with 14 bases lying between them. In DNA form, the CDR3 reads TGTGCCAGTAGTTTCCAGACTTGGGGTGAGCAGTTCTTC. Protein: CASSFQTWGEQFF. Using reference TRBV19 and TRBJ2-1 for the parts outside the CDR3, the full variable domain is DGGITQSPKYLFRKEGQNVTLSCEQNLNHDAMYWYRQDPGQGLRLIYYSQIVNDFQKGDIAEGYSVSREKKESFPLTVTSAQKNPTAFYLCASSFQTWGEQFFGPGTRLTVL.

V usage is TRBV12-3 or TRBV12-4 and J usage is TRBJ2-7; D uncertain. CDR3 length: 11 residues. With 3 bases removed from V and 10 bases from J, the gap between germline ends came to 10 bases. The CDR3 nucleotides read TGTGCCAGCAGTTTCGTTGGTGATCAGTACTTC. It translates to CASSFVGDQYF.

The chain couples TRBV7-9 to TRBJ1-1; no definite D call. The V and J ends lost 1 base and 4 bases respectively, with 10 bases between them. Germline-derived CDR1 and CDR2 are SEHNR and FQNEAQ (reference sequence). The length of the CDR3 is 14 residues. CDR3 loop: CASSLDSDFTEAFF. CDR3 in DNA: TGTGCCAGCAGCTTAGACTCGGACTTCACTGAAGCTTTCTTT.

This clonotype was detected only a few times. At one end, the junction sequence differs from germline, possibly due to a read error. V and J are TRBV30 and TRBJ2-7; D gene uncertain. CDR1 and CDR2 from the germline V gene are GTSNPN and SVGIG (reference sequence). The CDR3 has 11 residues. CDR3 loop: CAWSVSGDQSF. The CDR3 DNA follows: TGTGCCTGGAGTGTTTCTGGGGATCAAAGCTTC.